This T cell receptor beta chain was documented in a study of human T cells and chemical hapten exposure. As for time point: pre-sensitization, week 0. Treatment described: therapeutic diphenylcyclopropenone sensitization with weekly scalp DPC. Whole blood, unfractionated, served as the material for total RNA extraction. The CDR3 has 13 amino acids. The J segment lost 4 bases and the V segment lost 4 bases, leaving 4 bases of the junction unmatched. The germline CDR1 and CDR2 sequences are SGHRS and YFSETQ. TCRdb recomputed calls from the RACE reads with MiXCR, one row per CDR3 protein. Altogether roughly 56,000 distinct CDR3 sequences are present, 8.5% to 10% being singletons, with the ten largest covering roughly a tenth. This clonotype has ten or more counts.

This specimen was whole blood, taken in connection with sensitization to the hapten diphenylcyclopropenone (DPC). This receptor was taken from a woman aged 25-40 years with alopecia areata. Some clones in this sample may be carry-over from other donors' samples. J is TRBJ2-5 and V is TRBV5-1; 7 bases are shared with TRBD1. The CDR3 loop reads CASSPTGRETQYF. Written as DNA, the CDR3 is TGCGCCAGCAGCCCGACAGGGAGAGAGACCCAGTACTTC.